This T cell receptor beta chain was identified in a study of shared clonotypes between healthy human individuals. This clone was seen a few times. As yet, its antigen is unknown. Study-level results: Rarefaction curves obtained for sorted subsets showed sequencing incomplete despite large depth. There were few donors, and this limited the genetic and exposure-history diversity represented. With a few donors compared, roughly 5% of naive CD4 clonotypes were shared.

The data were produced by immunoSEQ multiplex PCR, yet TCRdb's version contains in-frame clones alone and is incomplete. Among about 2.1 million clones, under 95% were seen once, and the ten largest hold over 1.5%. Naive CD8 cells, CD45RO-negative and positively selected for CCR7, excluded terminally differentiated effector memory CD45RA+ cells. Nashville, Tennessee was home to all donors, each a Caucasian adult. The CDR3 is 12 amino acids. V dropped 7 bases and J dropped 11; count of bases not matched to a gene: 6. Germline V gene sequence: CDR1 SEHNR, CDR2 FQNEAQ (reference sequence). The gene calls are TRBV7-9 and TRBJ2-2, with TRBD2 matching 8 bases. Sequences were obtained from naive CD8+ T cells from PBMCs. This clonotype originated in a man aged 18 to 35 in good health. Some clones in this sample may be carry-over from other donors' samples. The chain's CDR3 is CASTTSGGELFF. The CDR3 DNA reads as TGTGCCAGCACCACAAGCGGGGGAGAGCTGTTTTTT.